A selection of T cell receptor beta chains follows, all from one sample in a study of blood T cells in healthy people across ages. TCRdb reprocessed the 5' RACE reads via MiXCR and lists one record per CDR3 protein. In the table there are 650,000 to 950,000 distinct CDR3 sequences, 40% to 50% of which are singletons. The sample comprised blood. The receptors originated from a man aged 55 to 70 in good health. Both conserved end residues are part of each CDR3. The D gene is left open where the match is weak. Some rows have no size entry. The others give once, few or many, or a class for an expanded clone.

J,D,size,V,DNA,CDR3
TRBJ1-5,.,few,TRBV27,TGTGCCAGCAGTTTCGGTCTGAACTATCAGCCCCAGCATTTT,CASSFGLNYQPQHF
TRBJ2-3,TRBD2,.,TRBV20-1,TGCAGTGCTATGGGTAGCGGGGTCACAGATACGCAGTATTTT,CSAMGSGVTDTQYF
TRBJ1-5,TRBD1,.,TRBV12-3/TRBV12-4,TGTGCCAGCAAGGGACAGGACAATCAGCCCCAGCATTTT,CASKGQDNQPQHF
TRBJ2-3,TRBD1,.,TRBV11-3,TGTGCCAGCAGCTTAGGGGACAGGAGCACAGATACGCAGTATTTT,CASSLGDRSTDTQYF
TRBJ2-7,.,.,TRBV5-6,TGTGCCAGTAGCTCCAGTGGGATCGGGCCCTCCTACGAGCAGTACTTC,CASSSSGIGPSYEQYF
TRBJ2-1,.,few,TRBV7-8,TGTGCCAGCAGCTCCGAGGGGCGTCTGGTGGTCCATGAGCAGTTCTTC,CASSSEGRLVVHEQFF
TRBJ1-5,.,few,TRBV4-3,TGCGCCAGCAGCCTTGCCATGGGGGGCCAGCCCCAGCATTTT,CASSLAMGGQPQHF
TRBJ2-7,.,.,TRBV5-1,TGCGCCAGCAGCTTGACTGGACAAAGCTTTTACGAGCAGTACTTC,CASSLTGQSFYEQYF
TRBJ2-3,TRBD1,.,TRBV7-2,TGTGCCAGCAGCTTCTCCGGGACAGTTTTCACAGATACGCAGTATTTT,CASSFSGTVFTDTQYF
TRBJ2-7,TRBD2,.,TRBV20-1,TGCAGTGCTAGAGATCCTGTTGGAGCGGGGGGGTCTCGTGAGTACTTC,CSARDPVGAGGSREYF
TRBJ2-7,.,many,TRBV20-1,TGCAGTGCTAGAGGGCCAACAGGGTGCGAGCAGTACTTC,CSARGPTGCEQYF
TRBJ1-2,TRBD1,many,TRBV29-1,TGCAGCGGCGGGACAGGGGATGGGTATGGCTACACCTTC,CSGGTGDGYGYTF
TRBJ2-1,.,.,TRBV30,TGTCCCATGGAGGACTACAATGAGCAGTTCTTC,CPMEDYNEQFF
TRBJ1-6,.,.,TRBV9,TGTGCCAGCAGCGAGGGGGGGCCAGATTCCTATAATTCACCCCTCCACTTT,CASSEGGPDSYNSPLHF
TRBJ1-6,.,few,TRBV6-5,TGTGCCAGCAGTTACTCGGCCAGGGGTATATCCTATAATTCACCCCTCCACTTT,CASSYSARGISYNSPLHF
TRBJ1-1,TRBD1,.,TRBV5-1,TGCGCCAGCAGCGGGGGACAGGTGAACACTGAAGCTTTCTTT,CASSGGQVNTEAFF
TRBJ1-5,.,.,TRBV6-2/TRBV6-3,TGTGCCAGCAGTTACAACCAGGGCTCTTTTCAGCCCCAGCATTTT,CASSYNQGSFQPQHF
TRBJ2-1,.,few,TRBV11-2,TGTGCCAGCAGCCCACTTGCGCTAAGCTCCTACAATGAGCAGTTCTTC,CASSPLALSSYNEQFF
TRBJ1-4,.,few,TRBV29-1,TGCAGCGTGGATTATAATGAAAAACTGTTTTTT,CSVDYNEKLFF
TRBJ2-7,.,.,TRBV5-1,TGCGCCAGCAGGAGACAGAGTCCATCCTACGAGCGGTACTTC,CASRRQSPSYERYF
TRBJ2-1,TRBD1,.,TRBV7-2,TGTGCCAGCAGCCCCCAGACAGGGTTCGAGCAGTTCTTC,CASSPQTGFEQFF
TRBJ2-7,TRBD1,.,TRBV18,TGTGCCAGCTCCGAACTCGGGACAGGGCTCTACGAGCAGTACTTC,CASSELGTGLYEQYF
TRBJ1-5,.,.,TRBV7-2,TGTGCCAGCAGCTTAGAGGGCGTTCAGCCCCAGCATTTT,CASSLEGVQPQHF
TRBJ2-3,TRBD2,.,TRBV5-1,TGCGCCAGCAGCCCCGGAAGCCTAGCGGGGGGGCGTCGGGAGACCACAGATACGCAGTATTTT,CASSPGSLAGGRRETTDTQYF
TRBJ2-7,.,.,TRBV18,TGTGCCAGCTCACCCGGGACAAACTCCTACGAGCAGTACTTC,CASSPGTNSYEQYF
TRBJ2-7,.,few,TRBV27,TGTGCCAGCAGTTACTCAAGGGGCCGTTGGAACGAGCAGTACTTC,CASSYSRGRWNEQYF
TRBJ1-1,TRBD1,.,TRBV6-2/TRBV6-3,TGTGCCAGCCAACTTGGACAGGGCACTGAAGCTTTCTTT,CASQLGQGTEAFF
TRBJ2-1,TRBD2,.,TRBV7-2,TGTGCCAGCAGCCAAAAGAGCGGGGGCAACTACAATGAGCAGTTCTTC,CASSQKSGGNYNEQFF
TRBJ2-7,.,.,TRBV12-3/TRBV12-4,TGTACCAGCAGTTTAAGCGCGGCGGGCCCCTACAATGAGCAGTACTTC,CTSSLSAAGPYNEQYF
TRBJ2-7,TRBD2,.,TRBV6-2/TRBV6-3,TGTGCCAGCATTTCACGGCTGGGAGCGGGGGGCTCCTACGAGCAGTACTTC,CASISRLGAGGSYEQYF
TRBJ2-3,.,.,TRBV5-6,TGTGCCAGCAGCTTGGGTAGCTTTCCCACAGATACGCAGTATTTT,CASSLGSFPTDTQYF
TRBJ2-3,.,.,TRBV6-6,TGTGCCAGCAGTCGTCAAAAGTTAGGAGATACGCAGTATTTT,CASSRQKLGDTQYF
TRBJ1-4,TRBD1,once,TRBV4-1,TGCGCCAGCAGCCGTAGGACAGGGAGCGAGGAAAAACTGTTTTTT,CASSRRTGSEEKLFF
TRBJ2-7,.,many,TRBV5-6,TGCGCCAGCAGCTTGGGCGGACGGTCCTACGAGCAGTACTTC,CASSLGGRSYEQYF
TRBJ1-1,TRBD1,.,TRBV18,TGTGCCAGCTCACCAGATCCGGGACAGGGGTCCACTGAAGCTTTCTTT,CASSPDPGQGSTEAFF
TRBJ2-6,.,few,TRBV20-1,TGCAGTGCTAGAGATAAAGGACACCGAAGCTCTGGGGCCAACGTCCTGACTTTC,CSARDKGHRSSGANVLTF
TRBJ2-1,.,.,TRBV7-9,TGTGCCAGCAGCCCGCGCCGGGATAATCGTGGGGACAATGAGCAGTTCTTC,CASSPRRDNRGDNEQFF
TRBJ2-5,.,.,TRBV7-2,TGTGCCAGCAGTATCTGGGGGGGCAGGAGAGAGACCCAGTACTTC,CASSIWGGRRETQYF
TRBJ1-4,.,.,TRBV3-1,TGTGCCAGCAGCCCAACCGGGACTGGGACTGAAAAACTGTTTTTT,CASSPTGTGTEKLFF
TRBJ2-3,.,few,TRBV6-4,TGTGCCAGCAGTGAGTCGGTTACAGATACGCAGTATTTT,CASSESVTDTQYF
TRBJ2-3,TRBD2,few,TRBV3-1,TGTGCCAGCAGCCTCACTAGCGGGGGGGCCCGGGATACGCAGTATTTT,CASSLTSGGARDTQYF
TRBJ2-7,.,many,TRBV7-9,TGTGCCAGCAGCCAGGACATCGACGAGCAGTACTTC,CASSQDIDEQYF
TRBJ2-1,.,few,TRBV12-3/TRBV12-4,TGTGCCAGCAACCGACGGGCTAGCGTGTACAATGAGCAGTTCTTC,CASNRRASVYNEQFF
TRBJ2-6,TRBD1,.,TRBV5-1,TGCGCCAGCAGCAATGCGGACAGGGCTGGGGCCAACGTCCTGACTTTC,CASSNADRAGANVLTF
TRBJ2-7,.,many,TRBV20-1,TGCAGTGCTAGACCTCCAAGCTCCTACGAGCAGTACTTC,CSARPPSSYEQYF
TRBJ2-3,TRBD2,.,TRBV15,TGTGCCGCAAAAGGACTAGACACAGATACGCAGTATTTT,CAAKGLDTDTQYF
TRBJ2-1,TRBD2,.,TRBV30,TGTGCCTGGAGTGTACGGCTTGGGGGGGATGAGCAGTTCTTC,CAWSVRLGGDEQFF
TRBJ2-5,TRBD2,.,TRBV20-1,TGCAGTGCTAGAGATCGTTTAGCGGGGGTTCAAGAGACCCAGTACTTC,CSARDRLAGVQETQYF
TRBJ1-1,TRBD1,.,TRBV5-6,TGTGCCAGCAGCTTCGGGGGACAGTCGAACACTGAAGCTTTCTTT,CASSFGGQSNTEAFF
TRBJ2-4,.,.,TRBV4-1,TGCGCCAGCAGCCGGGAGCTGGGGTCTGCCAAAAACATTCAGTACTTC,CASSRELGSAKNIQYF
TRBJ1-6,.,.,TRBV25-1,TGTGTCAGCAGTGGGGCGAAACAGGGAAGGACCTATAATTCACCCCTCCACTTT,CVSSGAKQGRTYNSPLHF